This T cell receptor (beta chain) came from a study of regulatory T cells in long-lasting Graves disease. Germline CDR1 DFQATT, CDR2 SNEGSKA (reference sequence). Trimming cost V 2 bases and J 2 bases, with 16 bases left between them. The CDR3 loop spans 15 amino acids. In building TCR beta libraries, iRepertoire HTBI primers were used together with Arm-PCR of CDR3 regions. In the study's own analysis: Spanning all samples, the identified segments comprised around 64 TRBV and fewer than 15 TRBJ. TCRdb processed the multiplex PCR reads anew with MiXCR; each CDR3 protein has one entry. What appears here as the V and J calls and clone size reflects TCRdb's work, not the paper's. Of approximately 440,000 distinct CDR3 sequences detected, around 15% appear once; the ten largest clones hold 9% to 15%. Study-level findings and limits: Newly diagnosed disease favored TRBV20-1 and TRBJ2-1 over persistent disease. Persistent Graves' patients had lower TCR diversity than newly diagnosed ones.

Time point of the sample: newly diagnosed GD, antithyroid drugs for less than 3 months. The authors made the TCR library using RNA they extracted from PBMCs. This clonotype was recorded at least ten times. Its specificity is unknown. These data were also reused for a study on T cells in Graves' hyperthyroidism and ophthalmopathy.

The sequencing here drew on peripheral blood mononuclear cells (PBMCs), taken at new diagnosis, from a patient treated with antithyroid drugs. The sequence was collected from a man aged 35-49 years with Graves disease. V and J are TRBV20-1 and TRBJ2-7, with D hard to call. CDR3 DNA sequence: TGCAGTGCTAGAAGGCCCTGGCAGGAAGCCTACGAGCAGTACTTC. This codes for CSARRPWQEAYEQYF.